This T cell receptor (beta chain) was recovered during a study of spatial heterogeneity in lung cancer. Background on the study: Alpha-chain detections were consistently fewer than beta-chain detections among the sequences. Findings and caveats of the study: Tumors with more nonsynonymous mutations had more expanded intratumoral alpha and beta TCRs. Tumor T cells had an estimated coverage that came to 6% to 9% for alpha chains and less than 15% for beta chains.

This clonotype was observed many times. Its target is unknown. Carried by each TCR cDNA molecule was a unique molecular identifier. MiXCR, run by TCRdb on the 5' RACE reads, gives a single entry per CDR3 protein. The sample has about 18,000 distinct CDR3 sequences, around 6.9% seen once. The trim removed 4 bases at V and 2 bases at J, leaving 13 bases unmatched. Per the germline V gene, CDR1 is KGHSH and CDR2 is LQKENI. This CDR3 spans 18 amino acids. Documented time point: sample taken at primary tumor resection. The donors were approximately 70 patients with non-small cell lung cancer that was early-stage and untreated.

The clonotype originates from a female donor with early-stage non-small cell lung cancer. This specimen consisted of lung tumor tissue, obtained at surgery. J is TRBJ2-3 and V is TRBV18; TRBD1 matches at 9 bases. The DNA for the CDR3 is TGTGCCAGCTCACGAGGACAGGGGCCATATCTTCCCACAGATACGCAGTATTTT. As protein: CASSRGQGPYLPTDTQYF.